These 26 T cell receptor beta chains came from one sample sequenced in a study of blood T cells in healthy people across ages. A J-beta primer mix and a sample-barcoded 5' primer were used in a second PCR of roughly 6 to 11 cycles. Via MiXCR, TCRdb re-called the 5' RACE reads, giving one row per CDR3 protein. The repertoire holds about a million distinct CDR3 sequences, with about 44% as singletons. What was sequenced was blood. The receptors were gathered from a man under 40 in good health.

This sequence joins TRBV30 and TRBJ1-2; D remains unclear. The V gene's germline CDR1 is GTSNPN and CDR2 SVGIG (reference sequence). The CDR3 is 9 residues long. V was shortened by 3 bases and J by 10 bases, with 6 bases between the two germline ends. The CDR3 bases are TGTGCCTGGAGCCCTCCCTACACCTTC. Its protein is CAWSPPYTF.

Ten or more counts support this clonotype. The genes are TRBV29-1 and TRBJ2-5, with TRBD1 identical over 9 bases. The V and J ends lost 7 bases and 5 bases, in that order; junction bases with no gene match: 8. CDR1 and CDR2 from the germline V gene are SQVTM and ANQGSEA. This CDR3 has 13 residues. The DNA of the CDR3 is TGCAGCGCATCGGGACAGGGTGTGGAGACCCAGTACTTC. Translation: CSASGQGVETQYF. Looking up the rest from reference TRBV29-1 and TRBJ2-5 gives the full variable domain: SAVISQKPSRDICQRGTSLTIQCQVDSQVTMMFWYRQQPGQSLTLIATANQGSEATYESGFVIDKFPISRPNLTFSTLTVSNMSPEDSSIYLCSASGQGVETQYFGPGTRLLVL.

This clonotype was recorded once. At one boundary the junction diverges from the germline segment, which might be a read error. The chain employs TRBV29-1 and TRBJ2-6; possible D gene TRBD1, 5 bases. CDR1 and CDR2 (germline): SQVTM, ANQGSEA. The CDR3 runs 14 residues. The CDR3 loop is CSASRSSGADVLTF. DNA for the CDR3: TGCAGCGCCTCTCGGAGCTCTGGGGCCGACGTCCTGACTTTC. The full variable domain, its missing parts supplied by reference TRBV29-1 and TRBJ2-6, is SAVISQKPSRDICQRGTSLTIQCQVDSQVTMMFWYRQQPGQSLTLIATANQGSEATYESGFVIDKFPISRPNLTFSTLTVSNMSPEDSSIYLCSASRSSGADVLTFGAGSRLTVL.

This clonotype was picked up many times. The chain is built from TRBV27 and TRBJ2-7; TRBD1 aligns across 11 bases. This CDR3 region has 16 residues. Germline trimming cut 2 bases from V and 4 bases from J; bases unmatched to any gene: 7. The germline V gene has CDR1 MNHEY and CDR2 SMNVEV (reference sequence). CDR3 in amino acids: CASSLNGGDRGYEQYF. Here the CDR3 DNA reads TGTGCCAGCAGTTTAAATGGAGGGGACAGGGGGTACGAGCAGTACTTC.

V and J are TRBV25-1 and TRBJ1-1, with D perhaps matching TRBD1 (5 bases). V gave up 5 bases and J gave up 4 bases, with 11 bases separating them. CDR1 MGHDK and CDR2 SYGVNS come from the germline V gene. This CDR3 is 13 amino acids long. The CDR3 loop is CASSTGRGTEAFF. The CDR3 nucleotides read TGTGCCAGCAGTACGGGGCGCGGCACTGAAGCTTTCTTT.

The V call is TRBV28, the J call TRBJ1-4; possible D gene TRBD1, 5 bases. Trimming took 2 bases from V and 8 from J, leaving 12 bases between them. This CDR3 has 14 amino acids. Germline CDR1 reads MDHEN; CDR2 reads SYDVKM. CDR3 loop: CASSLLGGREKLFF. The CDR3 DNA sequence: TGTGCCAGCAGTTTACTTGGGGGAAGGGAAAAACTGTTTTTT.

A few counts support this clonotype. CDR3 sequence: CASSRPGASGGDTQYF. In DNA, the CDR3 is TGTGCCAGCAGCAGGCCGGGGGCTAGCGGGGGAGATACGCAGTATTTT. The chain recombines TRBV7-2 with TRBJ2-3, with 10 bases fitting TRBD2. Trimming removed 5 bases from V and 5 bases from J; junction bases left unmatched: 10. The CDR3 spans 16 residues. From germline, CDR1 is SGHTA and CDR2 FQGNSA.

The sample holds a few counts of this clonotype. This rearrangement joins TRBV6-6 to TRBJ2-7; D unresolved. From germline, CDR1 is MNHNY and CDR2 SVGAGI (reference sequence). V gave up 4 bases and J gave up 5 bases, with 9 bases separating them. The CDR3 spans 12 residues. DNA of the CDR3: TGTGCCAGCAGTTTTGCGAAAGACGAGCAGTACTTC. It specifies CASSFAKDEQYF.

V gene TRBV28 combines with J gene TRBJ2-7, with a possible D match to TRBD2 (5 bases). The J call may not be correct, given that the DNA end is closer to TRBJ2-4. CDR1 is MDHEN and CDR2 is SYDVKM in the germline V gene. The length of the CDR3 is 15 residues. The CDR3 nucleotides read TGTGCCAGCGGCCCAGGATACCTAGCCGGGGTCATTCAGTACTTC. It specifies CASGPGYLAGVIQYF.

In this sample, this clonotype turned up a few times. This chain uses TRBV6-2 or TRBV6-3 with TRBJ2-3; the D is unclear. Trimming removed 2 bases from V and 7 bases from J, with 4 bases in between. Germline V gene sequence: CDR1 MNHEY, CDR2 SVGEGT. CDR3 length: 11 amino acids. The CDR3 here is CASSYLNTQYF. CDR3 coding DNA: TGTGCCAGCAGTTACCTTAATACGCAGTATTTT.

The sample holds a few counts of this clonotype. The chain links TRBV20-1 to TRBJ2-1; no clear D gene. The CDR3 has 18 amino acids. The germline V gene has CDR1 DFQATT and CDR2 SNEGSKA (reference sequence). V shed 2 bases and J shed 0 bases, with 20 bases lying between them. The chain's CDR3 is CSARPHLSAETSYNEQFF. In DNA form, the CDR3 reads TGCAGTGCTAGACCTCATCTCTCGGCAGAAACCTCCTACAATGAGCAGTTCTTC.

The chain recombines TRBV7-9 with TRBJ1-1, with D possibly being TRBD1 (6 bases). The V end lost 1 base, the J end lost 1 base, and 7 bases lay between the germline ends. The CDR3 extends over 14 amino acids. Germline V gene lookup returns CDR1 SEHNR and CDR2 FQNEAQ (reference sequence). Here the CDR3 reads CASSLEGQNTEAFF. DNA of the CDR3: TGTGCCAGCAGCTTAGAGGGACAGAACACTGAAGCTTTCTTT.

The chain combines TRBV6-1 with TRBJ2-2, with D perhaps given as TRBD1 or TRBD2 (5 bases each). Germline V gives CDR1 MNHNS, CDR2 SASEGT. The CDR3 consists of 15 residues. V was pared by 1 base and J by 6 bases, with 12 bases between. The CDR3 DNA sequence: TGTGCCAGCAGTGAAGGGGGGACCGCCGCCGGGGAGCTGTTTTTT. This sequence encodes CASSEGGTAAGELFF.

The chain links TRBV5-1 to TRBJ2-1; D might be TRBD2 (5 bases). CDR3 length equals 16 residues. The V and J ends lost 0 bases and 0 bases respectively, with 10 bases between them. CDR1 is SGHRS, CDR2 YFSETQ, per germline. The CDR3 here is CASSLDGGSSYNEQFF. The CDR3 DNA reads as TGCGCCAGCAGCTTGGATGGTGGGAGCTCCTACAATGAGCAGTTCTTC.

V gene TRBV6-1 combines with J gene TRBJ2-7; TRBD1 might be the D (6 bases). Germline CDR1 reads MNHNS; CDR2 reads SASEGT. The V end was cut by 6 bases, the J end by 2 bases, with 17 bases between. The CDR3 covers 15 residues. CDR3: CASRRTLTGTYEQYF. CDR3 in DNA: TGTGCCAGCAGAAGAACTTTAACAGGGACCTACGAGCAGTACTTC.

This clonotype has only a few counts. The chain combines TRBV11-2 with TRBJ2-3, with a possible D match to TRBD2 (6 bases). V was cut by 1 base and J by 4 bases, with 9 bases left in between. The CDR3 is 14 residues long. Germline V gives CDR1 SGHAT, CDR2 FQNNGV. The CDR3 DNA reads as TGTGCCAGCAGCTTAGGTCCTAGCGCAGATACGCAGTATTTT. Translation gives CASSLGPSADTQYF. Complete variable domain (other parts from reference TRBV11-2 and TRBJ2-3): EAGVAQSPRYKIIEKRQSVAFWCNPISGHATLYWYQQILGQGPKLLIQFQNNGVVDDSQLPKDRFSAERLKGVDSTLKIQPAKLEDSAVYLCASSLGPSADTQYFGPGTRLTVL.

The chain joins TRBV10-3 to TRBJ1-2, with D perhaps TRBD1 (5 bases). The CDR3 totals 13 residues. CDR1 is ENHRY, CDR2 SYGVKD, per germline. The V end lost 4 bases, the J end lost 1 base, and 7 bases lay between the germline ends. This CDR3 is CAISGDVNYGYTF. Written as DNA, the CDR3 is TGTGCCATCAGTGGGGACGTTAACTATGGCTACACCTTC.

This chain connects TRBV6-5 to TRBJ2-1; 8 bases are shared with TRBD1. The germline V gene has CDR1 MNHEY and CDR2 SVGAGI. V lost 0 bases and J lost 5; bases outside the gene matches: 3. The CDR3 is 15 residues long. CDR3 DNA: TGTGCCAGCAGTTACTCGGGACAGGATGACAATGAGCAGTTCTTC. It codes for CASSYSGQDDNEQFF.

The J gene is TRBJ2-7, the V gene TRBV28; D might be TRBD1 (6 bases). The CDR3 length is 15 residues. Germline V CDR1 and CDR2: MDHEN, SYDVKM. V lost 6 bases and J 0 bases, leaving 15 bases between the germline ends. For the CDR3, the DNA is TGTGCCAGCAGGCCAGGACAGATCCTCTCCTACGAGCAGTACTTC. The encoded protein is CASRPGQILSYEQYF.

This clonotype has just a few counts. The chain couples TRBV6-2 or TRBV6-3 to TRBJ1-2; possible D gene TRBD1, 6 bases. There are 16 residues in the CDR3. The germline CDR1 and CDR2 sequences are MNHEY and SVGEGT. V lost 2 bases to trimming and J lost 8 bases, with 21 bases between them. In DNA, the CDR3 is TGTGCCAGCAGTTACGGCAGCGGGACAACCAGGGAAGGCTACACCTTC. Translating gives CASSYGSGTTREGYTF.

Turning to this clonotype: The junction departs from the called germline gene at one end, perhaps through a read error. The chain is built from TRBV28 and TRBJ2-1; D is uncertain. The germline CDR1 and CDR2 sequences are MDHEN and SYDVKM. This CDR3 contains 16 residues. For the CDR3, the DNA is TGTGCCAGCAGCCTAAAAGGACGGCCCCCCTACAATGAGCGGTTCTTC. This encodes CASSLKGRPPYNERFF.

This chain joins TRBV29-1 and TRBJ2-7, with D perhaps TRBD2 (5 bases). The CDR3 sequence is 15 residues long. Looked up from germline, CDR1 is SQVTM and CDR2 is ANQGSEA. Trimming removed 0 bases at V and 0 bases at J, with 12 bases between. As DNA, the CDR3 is TGCAGCGTTGAAGATCCGGGTGGGAGCTCCTACGAGCAGTACTTC. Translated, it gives CSVEDPGGSSYEQYF.

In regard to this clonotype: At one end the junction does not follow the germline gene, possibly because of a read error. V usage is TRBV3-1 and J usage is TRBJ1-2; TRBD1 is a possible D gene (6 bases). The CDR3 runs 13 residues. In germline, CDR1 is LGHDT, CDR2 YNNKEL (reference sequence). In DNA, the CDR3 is TGTGCCGGCAGCCAGGGGCTATCGGCTGGCTACACCTTC. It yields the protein CAGSQGLSAGYTF.

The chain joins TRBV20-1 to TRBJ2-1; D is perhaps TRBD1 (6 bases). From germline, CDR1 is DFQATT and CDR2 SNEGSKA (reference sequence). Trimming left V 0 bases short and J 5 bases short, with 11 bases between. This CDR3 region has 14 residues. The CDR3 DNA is TGCAGTGCTAGAGATGGCAGGGGAAACAATGAGCAGTTCTTC. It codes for CSARDGRGNNEQFF.

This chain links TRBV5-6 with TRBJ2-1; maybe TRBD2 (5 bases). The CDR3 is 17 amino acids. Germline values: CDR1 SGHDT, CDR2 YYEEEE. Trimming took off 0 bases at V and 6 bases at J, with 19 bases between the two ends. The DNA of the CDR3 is TGTGCCAGCAGCTTGGGTTGGACTCCATCCTTCGGCAATGAGCAGTTCTTC. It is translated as CASSLGWTPSFGNEQFF.

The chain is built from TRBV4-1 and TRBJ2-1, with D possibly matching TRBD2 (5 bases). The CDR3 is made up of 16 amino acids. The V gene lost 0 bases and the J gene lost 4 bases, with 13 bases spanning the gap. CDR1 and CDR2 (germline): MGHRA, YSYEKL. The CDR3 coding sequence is TGCGCCAGCAGCCAAGAACCTACCCCGGGGTACAATGAGCAGTTCTTC. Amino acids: CASSQEPTPGYNEQFF.